This passage covers 6 T cell receptor beta chains from one sample sequenced in a study of blood T cell repertoires in COVID-19. Using immunoSEQ multiplex PCR, the repertoire was profiled, and TCRdb retains in-frame clones only, with some absent. Of over 250,000 clones in the sample, 70% to 85% were seen once. The sequenced material came from peripheral blood. These receptors were collected from a human donor with COVID-19, enrolled during active disease. The donor label of this sample is uncertain.

The chain recombines TRBV4-3 with TRBJ2-1, with TRBD2 as a possible D gene (5 bases). Trimming pared 4 bases from V and 7 bases from J, leaving 11 bases between. Per the germline V gene, CDR1 is LGHNA and CDR2 is YSLEER. The CDR3 is made up of 13 amino acids. CDR3 nucleotides: TGCGCCAGCAGCCTGGCGGGTGGGAATGAGCAGTTCTTC. Protein sequence: CASSLAGGNEQFF.

The chain couples TRBV6-5 to TRBJ1-2; TRBD1 matches at 8 bases. CDR3 size: 14 residues. The ends lost 2 bases at V and 7 bases at J; junction bases unmatched: 6. Germline CDR1 is MNHEY and CDR2 is SVGAGI. The CDR3 loop reads CASSYAQGAGGYTF. CDR3 coding DNA: TGTGCCAGCAGTTACGCGCAGGGGGCTGGTGGCTACACCTTC.

The V gene is TRBV19, the J gene TRBJ1-2; possibly TRBD1 for D (5 bases). The CDR3 totals 13 residues. V was trimmed by 5 bases and J by 4 bases, leaving 11 bases between them. CDR1 and CDR2 from the germline V gene are LNHDA and SQIVND (reference sequence). CDR3 DNA: TGTGCCAGTAGTTCGACGACAGTCTATGGCTACACCTTC. Protein product: CASSSTTVYGYTF.

This clone is a singleton in its sample. The rearrangement links TRBV9 to TRBJ2-2, with D possibly being TRBD2 (5 bases). The V end lost 2 bases, the J end lost 4 bases, and 9 bases lay between the germline ends. Germline loops: CDR1 SGDLS, CDR2 YYNGEE. CDR3 length: 14 residues. This chain's CDR3 is CASSVGLVTGELFF. CDR3 DNA sequence: TGTGCCAGCAGCGTTGGACTTGTCACCGGGGAGCTGTTTTTT.

This sequence joins TRBV6-5 and TRBJ1-1; 10 nucleotides agree with TRBD1. The trim removed 8 bases at V and 4 bases at J, leaving 10 bases unmatched. The CDR3 contains 15 residues. Germline-derived CDR1 and CDR2 are MNHEY and SVGAGI. CDR3 residues: CASGTRQGASTEAFF. DNA for the CDR3: TGTGCCAGCGGGACCCGACAGGGGGCTAGCACTGAAGCTTTCTTT.

The chain links TRBV28 to TRBJ1-2; 10 nucleotides match TRBD1. Trimming took 6 bases from V and 0 from J; bases not matched to a gene: 4. Looked up from germline, CDR1 is MDHEN and CDR2 is SYDVKM. The CDR3 length is 15 residues. The CDR3 DNA is TGTGCCAGCAGGGGACAGGGGAGAGCTAACTATGGCTACACCTTC. This codes for CASRGQGRANYGYTF.